Sequencing of this TCR beta chain was carried out in a study of T cells in localized non-small cell lung cancer. The method was immunoSEQ multiplex PCR; TCRdb's version includes in-frame clones alone and lacks a portion of them. Among roughly 40,000 clones listed, around 81% were seen once. The CDR3 sequence is 16 residues long. Germline CDR1 is SGHDT and CDR2 is YYEEEE. V gave up 0 bases and J gave up 7 bases, with 17 bases separating them. This sequence joins TRBV5-6 and TRBJ1-5; a possible D gene is TRBD1 (5 bases). Material: peripheral blood mononuclear cells, obtained before any cancer treatment. This clonotype originated in a male donor older than 55 with stage II lung adenocarcinoma. The CDR3 nucleotides are TGTGCCAGCAGCTTGGCGGGCAGGAGGGACGGACAGCCCCAGCATTTT. This encodes CASSLAGRRDGQPQHF.